A selection of T cell receptor beta chains follows, all from one sample in a study of blood T cell repertoires in COVID-19. The protocol was immunoSEQ multiplex PCR, while the TCRdb copy is restricted to in-frame clones and leaves out a portion. The data show a few hundred thousand clones, around 90% seen once. What was sequenced was peripheral blood. These receptors all come from a woman in her 70s with active or convalescent COVID-19. The CDR3 runs from the conserved cysteine through the conserved F or W. The order of the fields is J gene, clone size, D gene, V gene, CDR3 DNA, CDR3 protein. A D gene is named only where the DNA matches it firmly. A row's size may be missing; if present it is once, few, many or a size class.

j_gene: TRBJ1-2; abundance: NA; d_gene: NA; v_gene: TRBV6-1; CDR3nt: TGTGCCAGCAGTGAAGCGAGCGCCTTTAACTATGGCTACACCTTC; CDR3aa: CASSEASAFNYGYTF
j_gene: TRBJ2-3; abundance: NA; d_gene: NA; v_gene: TRBV4-3; CDR3nt: TGCGCCAGCAGCCAAGTGTCGGGGGGCCCGGGCACAGATACGCAGTATTTT; CDR3aa: CASSQVSGGPGTDTQYF
j_gene: TRBJ2-3; abundance: NA; d_gene: NA; v_gene: TRBV5-1; CDR3nt: TGCGCCAGCAGCCCAGAAAGCGGCACAGATACGCAGTATTTT; CDR3aa: CASSPESGTDTQYF
j_gene: TRBJ1-1; abundance: NA; d_gene: NA; v_gene: TRBV12-3/TRBV12-4; CDR3nt: TGTGCCAGCAGTTTACAAAACACTGAAGCTTTCTTT; CDR3aa: CASSLQNTEAFF
j_gene: TRBJ1-2; abundance: NA; d_gene: NA; v_gene: TRBV6-2/TRBV6-3; CDR3nt: TGTGCCAGCAGCCCCTGGCAGGGAGGCTATGGCTACACCTTC; CDR3aa: CASSPWQGGYGYTF
j_gene: TRBJ1-1; abundance: NA; d_gene: TRBD1; v_gene: TRBV6-5; CDR3nt: TGTGCCAGCAGTAAAACAGGGGAGGCTTTCTTT; CDR3aa: CASSKTGEAFF
j_gene: TRBJ2-3; abundance: NA; d_gene: TRBD2; v_gene: TRBV10-1; CDR3nt: TGCGCCAGCAGTGGACTAGCGGGGGCAGATACGCAGTATTTT; CDR3aa: CASSGLAGADTQYF
j_gene: TRBJ1-4; abundance: NA; d_gene: NA; v_gene: TRBV28; CDR3nt: TGTGCCAGCAGTTATTGGACTAGTGAAAAACTGTTTTTT; CDR3aa: CASSYWTSEKLFF
j_gene: TRBJ1-1; abundance: NA; d_gene: NA; v_gene: TRBV10-2; CDR3nt: TGCGCCACCAGGGACTTGAACACTGAAGCTTTCTTT; CDR3aa: CATRDLNTEAFF
j_gene: TRBJ2-7; abundance: NA; d_gene: NA; v_gene: TRBV4-3; CDR3nt: TGCGCCAGCAGCCAAGATGGGGCGCCCTCCTACGAGCAGTACTTC; CDR3aa: CASSQDGAPSYEQYF
j_gene: TRBJ2-3; abundance: NA; d_gene: NA; v_gene: TRBV19; CDR3nt: TGTGCCAGTAGTATAGCCAGCGGTCTCGCCACAGATACGCAGTATTTT; CDR3aa: CASSIASGLATDTQYF
j_gene: TRBJ2-5; abundance: NA; d_gene: NA; v_gene: TRBV4-3; CDR3nt: TGCGCCAGCAGCCCCCGGCCGGGATGGGAGACCCAGTACTTC; CDR3aa: CASSPRPGWETQYF
j_gene: TRBJ2-7; abundance: NA; d_gene: TRBD1; v_gene: TRBV6-5; CDR3nt: TGTGCCAGCATCCATCCAACAGGGGGATCCTACGAGCAGTACTTC; CDR3aa: CASIHPTGGSYEQYF
j_gene: TRBJ1-1; abundance: NA; d_gene: NA; v_gene: TRBV7-2; CDR3nt: TGTGCCAGCAGCTCCACGGGGGGTGGCACTGAAGCTTTCTTT; CDR3aa: CASSSTGGGTEAFF
j_gene: TRBJ1-1; abundance: NA; d_gene: NA; v_gene: TRBV6-5; CDR3nt: TGTGCCAGCAGCGTCGAGGCGTTTACTGAAGCTTTCTTT; CDR3aa: CASSVEAFTEAFF
j_gene: TRBJ2-7; abundance: NA; d_gene: NA; v_gene: TRBV5-1; CDR3nt: TGCGCCAGCAGCCCGGAAACCGCGGGTAGCTCCTACGAGCAGTACTTC; CDR3aa: CASSPETAGSSYEQYF
j_gene: TRBJ1-3; abundance: NA; d_gene: NA; v_gene: TRBV6-6; CDR3nt: TGTGCCAGCAACCTCGGACACGGGAGCTCTGGAAACACCATATATTTT; CDR3aa: CASNLGHGSSGNTIYF
j_gene: TRBJ2-5; abundance: NA; d_gene: TRBD2; v_gene: TRBV5-1; CDR3nt: TGCGCCAGCAGCCTCGGGACTAGCGGGGGGACACAAGAGACCCAGTACTTC; CDR3aa: CASSLGTSGGTQETQYF
j_gene: TRBJ2-7; abundance: few; d_gene: TRBD2; v_gene: TRBV29-1; CDR3nt: TGCAGCGTTGTAGCGGGGAACCACGAGCAGTACTTC; CDR3aa: CSVVAGNHEQYF
j_gene: TRBJ2-5; abundance: once; d_gene: TRBD1; v_gene: TRBV11-2; CDR3nt: TGTGCCAGCAGCTCCGGACAGGGAGATGTGGAGACCCAGTACTTC; CDR3aa: CASSSGQGDVETQYF
j_gene: TRBJ1-5; abundance: NA; d_gene: TRBD1; v_gene: TRBV18; CDR3nt: TGTGCCAGCTCGCAGGGACAGGGAGCCAATCAGCCCCAGCATTTT; CDR3aa: CASSQGQGANQPQHF
j_gene: TRBJ2-1; abundance: NA; d_gene: NA; v_gene: TRBV19; CDR3nt: TGTGCCAGTACCATAAACCTCGGGAACAATGAGCAGTTCTTC; CDR3aa: CASTINLGNNEQFF
j_gene: TRBJ1-2; abundance: NA; d_gene: TRBD1; v_gene: TRBV5-4; CDR3nt: TGTGCCAGCAGCTCTGTTCGGCAGGGGGACTATGGCTACACCTTC; CDR3aa: CASSSVRQGDYGYTF
j_gene: TRBJ1-3; abundance: few; d_gene: NA; v_gene: TRBV7-6; CDR3nt: TGTGCCAGCAGCTTATTCGGTGACAGCTCTGGAAACACCATATATTTT; CDR3aa: CASSLFGDSSGNTIYF
j_gene: TRBJ1-2; abundance: NA; d_gene: NA; v_gene: TRBV11-2; CDR3nt: TGTGCCAGCAGCTCATATCCGGGACAACGTGGCTACACCTTC; CDR3aa: CASSSYPGQRGYTF
j_gene: TRBJ1-2; abundance: NA; d_gene: TRBD1; v_gene: TRBV5-6; CDR3nt: TGTGCCAGCAGCTTGGCCGCGGGACAGGTTAATGGCTACACCTTC; CDR3aa: CASSLAAGQVNGYTF
j_gene: TRBJ2-1; abundance: NA; d_gene: NA; v_gene: TRBV27; CDR3nt: TGTGCCAGCAGATCGCTTGGGACTGCCACTGAGCAGTTCTTC; CDR3aa: CASRSLGTATEQFF
j_gene: TRBJ2-3; abundance: NA; d_gene: NA; v_gene: TRBV9; CDR3nt: TGTGCCAGCAGCGTAGAGCAGGGAATGACGCAGTATTTT; CDR3aa: CASSVEQGMTQYF
j_gene: TRBJ2-4; abundance: NA; d_gene: TRBD1; v_gene: TRBV7-2; CDR3nt: TGTGCCAGCAGCTTGGACAGGGCCAAAAACATTCAGTACTTC; CDR3aa: CASSLDRAKNIQYF
j_gene: TRBJ2-7; abundance: NA; d_gene: NA; v_gene: TRBV6-5; CDR3nt: TGTGCCAGCAGCCTTGTGGGGCAGGGAAGGGAGCAGTACTTC; CDR3aa: CASSLVGQGREQYF
j_gene: TRBJ1-2; abundance: once; d_gene: NA; v_gene: TRBV5-8; CDR3nt: TGTGCCAGCAGCTTAAGGGCCAGGGCGCATATGTGGGCTGGCTACACCTTC; CDR3aa: CASSLRARAHMWAGYTF
j_gene: TRBJ2-7; abundance: NA; d_gene: NA; v_gene: TRBV5-1; CDR3nt: TGCGCCAGCAGCGAAGGACATAGTCCCTTCCAGTACTTC; CDR3aa: CASSEGHSPFQYF